This T cell receptor beta chain was recovered during a study of Ad26.COV2.S vaccination and SARS-CoV-2 variants. Study-wide results and limits: The authors reported substantial breadth in spike-specific CD8+ and CD4+ T cell responses after vaccination. Estimates derived from TCR breadth and depth analyses may have underestimated total T cell responses.

The treatment is: roughly 20 received Ad26.COV2.S at low or high dose, single or two shots; about 5 received placebo; per-sample allocation not given. Sample collection was performed on day 63 after the first vaccine or placebo injection. The donor's status was that of an adult aged 18-55 years in Boston. Points on this clone: The antigen is unknown.

Germline-derived CDR1 and CDR2 are SNHLY and FYNNEI. V dropped 3 bases and J dropped 7; count of bases not matched to a gene: 7. CDR3 length: 14 residues. Using immunoSEQ multiplex PCR, the repertoire was profiled, and TCRdb retains in-frame clones only, with some absent. This table holds about 350,000 clones, about 89% found once. The sample consisted of peripheral blood, taken in a trial of Ad26.COV2.S vaccine versus placebo. The TCR comes from a person aged 18-65 years who received the Ad26.COV2.S COVID-19 vaccine or a placebo. The chain uses TRBV2 and TRBJ2-3; 7 nucleotides line up with TRBD2. The CDR3 region is CASSDTRTSHTQYF. CDR3 in DNA: TGTGCCAGCAGTGATACCAGGACTAGTCATACGCAGTATTTT. Based on the CDR3 plus reference TRBV2 and TRBJ2-3, the full variable domain is EPEVTQTPSHQVTQMGQEVILRCVPISNHLYFYWYRQILGQKVEFLVSFYNNEISEKSEIFDDQFSVERPDGSNFTLKIRSTKLEDSAMYFCASSDTRTSHTQYFGPGTRLTVL.